This T cell receptor (beta chain) was sequenced in a study of memory CD4+ T cells and cytomegalovirus serostatus. Trimming cost V 5 bases and J 7 bases, with 20 bases left between them. This CDR3 contains 16 residues. Germline V lookup: CDR1 SGHTA, CDR2 FQGNSA. Using immunoSEQ multiplex PCR, the repertoire was profiled, and TCRdb retains in-frame clones only, with some absent. Here the sample spans about 41,000 clones, 76% being singletons. Single viable CD3+CD4+CD8-CD45RO+ cells were sorted as the memory CD4+ T cells. This clonotype originated in an adult in good health and CMV-seronegative. V and J are TRBV7-2 and TRBJ2-2, with D maybe TRBD2 (6 bases). The material sequenced was memory CD4+ T cells from blood. The CDR3 coding sequence is TGTGCCAGCAGCCCACTAGCTGTAAACTTAGGCGGGGAGCTGTTTTTT. Translating gives CASSPLAVNLGGELFF.